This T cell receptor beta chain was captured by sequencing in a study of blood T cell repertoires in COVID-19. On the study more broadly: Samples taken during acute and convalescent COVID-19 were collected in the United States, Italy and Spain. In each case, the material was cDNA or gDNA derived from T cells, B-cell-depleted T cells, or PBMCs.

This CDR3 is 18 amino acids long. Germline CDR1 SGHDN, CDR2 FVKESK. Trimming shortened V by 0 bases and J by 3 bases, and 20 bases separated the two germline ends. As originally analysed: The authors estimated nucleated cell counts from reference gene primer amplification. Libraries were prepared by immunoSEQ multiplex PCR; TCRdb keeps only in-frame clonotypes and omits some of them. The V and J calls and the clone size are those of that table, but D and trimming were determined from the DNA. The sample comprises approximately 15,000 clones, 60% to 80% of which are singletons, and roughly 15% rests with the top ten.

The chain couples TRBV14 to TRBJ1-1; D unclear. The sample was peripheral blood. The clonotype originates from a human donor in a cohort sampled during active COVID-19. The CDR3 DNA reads TGTGCCAGCAGCCAAGATCCGAGACTTGGGAGGATGGACACTGAAGCTTTCTTT. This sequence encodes CASSQDPRLGRMDTEAFF.